Each of the 6 T cell receptor beta chains below was sequenced from the same sample in a study of T cell repertoires in cytomegalovirus infection. One entry per CDR3 protein, called by TCRdb with MiXCR from the reads. The sample carries some 300,000 distinct CDR3 sequences, 17% recorded once. Sequencing was performed on PBMCs. The origin of the receptors is a human donor in good health (CMV status not recorded). Some clones in this sample may be carry-over from other donors' samples.

This clonotype was seen only a few times. The chain has TRBV18 and TRBJ2-4; 7 bases match TRBD1. V lost 2 bases, J lost 3 bases, and 13 bases stayed unmatched. CDR1 and CDR2 from the germline V gene are KGHSH and LQKENI. The CDR3 is 18 residues long. The CDR3: CASSPKGQTPLSKNIQYF. CDR3 nucleotide sequence: TGTGCCAGCTCACCAAAGGGACAGACACCCCTGAGCAAAAACATTCAGTACTTC.

This clonotype appeared a few times. The chain joins TRBV6-5 to TRBJ2-5; D tentatively fits TRBD1 or TRBD2 (5 bases each). The CDR3 loop spans 14 amino acids. Looked up from germline, CDR1 is MNHEY and CDR2 is SVGAGI. V was pared by 0 bases and J by 7 bases, with 12 bases between. This CDR3 reads CASSYSTRGGTQYF. In DNA, the CDR3 is TGTGCCAGCAGTTACTCAACCCGGGGCGGGACCCAGTACTTC.

V usage is TRBV19 and J usage is TRBJ2-5; 9 nucleotides agree with TRBD2. There are 16 residues in the CDR3. CDR1 and CDR2 (germline): LNHDA, SQIVND (reference sequence). After removal of 7 bases from V and 5 bases from J, the junction contained 14 bases not matched to a gene. The CDR3 DNA follows: TGTGCCAGTAATACGCTCCACGGGACTAGCCTCGAGACCCAGTACTTC. Translated: CASNTLHGTSLETQYF. Filled out from reference TRBV19 and TRBJ2-5, the complete variable domain reads DGGITQSPKYLFRKEGQNVTLSCEQNLNHDAMYWYRQDPGQGLRLIYYSQIVNDFQKGDIAEGYSVSREKKESFPLTVTSAQKNPTAFYLCASNTLHGTSLETQYFGPGTRLLVL.

There are a few counts of this clonotype. V usage is TRBV4-3 and J usage is TRBJ1-1, with unresolved D. Germline lookup yields CDR1 LGHNA and CDR2 YSLEER. V was clipped by 0 bases and J by 8 bases, with 16 bases between them. The CDR3 is 15 amino acids. The CDR3 region has the DNA TGCGCCAGCAGCCAAGATCGGGGTCGGAGGGAAGAAGCTTTCTTT. As protein: CASSQDRGRREEAFF.

For this clonotype: Possible read error: a much larger clone is one base away. The rearrangement uses TRBV7-9 and TRBJ2-3, with D unclear. This CDR3 is built from 15 residues. Per germline, CDR1 SEHNR and CDR2 FQNEAQ (reference sequence). CDR3 coding DNA: TGTGCCAGCAGCTTAGAGGGTCCACCCACAGATACGCAGTTTTTT. This sequence encodes CASSLEGPPTDTQFF.

This clonotype showed up many times. The junction differs from germline at one of its ends, possibly a read error. This chain uses TRBV6-5 with TRBJ1-5, with no clear D. The CDR3 contains 14 residues. Looked up from germline, CDR1 is MNHEY and CDR2 is SVGAGI. CDR3 in amino acids: CASMARLRGQPQHF. The CDR3 DNA reads as TGTGCGAGCATGGCCCGTTTGAGAGGTCAGCCCCAGCATTTT.